This T cell receptor beta chain was identified in a study of blood T cell repertoires in COVID-19 (dated by TCRdb to the early 2020s). A note on the overall study: Samples covering the acute and convalescent phases of COVID-19 were provided by collaborators in the United States, Italy and Spain. The prospective study material was composed of cDNA or gDNA derived from T cells, B-cell-depleted T cells, or PBMCs. Subjects who had been exposed to COVID-19, were actively infected with it, or had recovered from it provided the deeply sampled blood TCRbeta repertoires that made up the dataset. A freely available public database, intended as a resource for researchers studying the immune response to SARS-CoV-2, is where the repertoires were released. The samples were drawn from the first 160 participants of the ongoing ImmuneRACE study and from 1,254 subjects provided by 6 global collaborators. The sample metadata nearly always contained a de-identified subject ID, COVID-19 status, age in years and sex. HLA class I and class II types, where available, came from metadata supplied by the sample provider rather than from assay-based typing. Broader findings and caveats from the paper: The quantity of clinical and demographic metadata differed by source and by participant and was supplied without curation.

Trimming leaves V shorter by 6 bases and J shorter by 12 bases, with the junction holding 11 bases beyond the gene matches. The germline V gene specifies MNHEY as CDR1 and SVGAGI as CDR2. Including the terminal cysteine and phenylalanine, the CDR3 comprises 12 residues. The sequence is cut down to CDR3 DNA, 36 bases in frame from base 1. The immunoSEQ Assay, a bias-controlled multiplex PCR, was used to amplify TCRbeta CDR3 regions from genomic DNA. As for the authors' bioinformatics: The number of nucleated cells in each sample was estimated from the amplification of reference gene primers within the assay. Sequence reads were collapsed and filtered to measure the absolute abundance of every unique TCRbeta CDR3 rearrangement. Productive Simpson clonality was computed per sample as the square root of Simpson's diversity index over productive rearrangements. The immuneACCESS repertoire file appears here via TCRdb, limited to in-frame rearrangements. These files lack a portion of the clones; in checked studies, under half of the deficit traces to unresolved V genes, and the cause of the others is not known. V, J and clone size are those of that table, while D and trimming were read from the DNA. The sample table holds fewer than 250,000 clones, of which 70% to 90% were seen once. The top ten clones comprise 9.5% to 14% of the sample.

Participants in the prospective study were aged roughly 18 to 95 years, lived in 24 United States geographic areas, and enrolled through a virtual design. In the prospective study, cohorts were assigned on the basis of participant-reported clinical history obtained from a screening survey and a study questionnaire. Recovered participants in ImmuneRACE Cohort 3 were defined as having two consecutive negative NP/OP PCR tests, clearance from a healthcare professional, or resolution of symptoms. Each participant in the prospective study had whole blood, serum and a nasopharyngeal or oropharyngeal swab collected by mobile phlebotomists. Participants in the prospective study had the option to provide additional blood draws and questionnaires over a 2-month period. Before DNA extraction, prospective study blood samples were shipped either frozen or at room temperature. As concerns this clone: Its recognized antigen is unknown. Within one base of it there is no much larger clone, and no base qualities were kept.

Recombination connected TRBV6-5 to TRBJ2-7; TRBD2 agrees with 7 junctional bases. Sequencing was done on a sample of PBMCs or T cells enriched from blood (not recorded which). The sequence was collected from a man younger than 40 who had recovered from COVID-19. The CDR3 protein sequence reads: CASRPGEGIVYF. The DNA is TGTGCCAGCAGACCCGGGGAGGGAATCGTGTACTTC.